Listed below are T cell receptor beta chains from one sample, sequenced in a study of blood T cell repertoires in COVID-19. TCRdb's copy holds only in-frame clones and misses some; the assay was immunoSEQ multiplex PCR. This sample carries about 250,000 clones, roughly 90% of them seen once, and the ten largest clones take 3%. Sequencing used PBMCs or T cells enriched from blood (not recorded which). The receptors were gathered from a woman aged 50 to 65 who had recovered from COVID-19. The CDR3 runs from the conserved cysteine through the conserved F or W. D genes are given only for firm matches.

DNA,CDR3,V,J,D
TGCGCCAGCAGCGTGACTAGCGGGAGCGATGAGCAGTTCTTC,CASSVTSGSDEQFF,TRBV5-1,TRBJ2-1,TRBD2
TGTGCCAGCAGTTATAGTGGAGGACGGATCTACGAGCAGTACTTC,CASSYSGGRIYEQYF,TRBV6-2/TRBV6-3,TRBJ2-7,NA
TGTGCCAGCAGTACGGTGAGGGGGTCGGATTCACCCCTCCACTTT,CASSTVRGSDSPLHF,TRBV28,TRBJ1-6,NA
TGTGCCAGCAGCAATCTGTACGAGCAGTACTTC,CASSNLYEQYF,TRBV6-2/TRBV6-3,TRBJ2-7,NA
TGTGCCAGCAGTGCAACGACAGGGATAGTATCTGGGGCCAACGTCCTGACTTTC,CASSATTGIVSGANVLTF,TRBV27,TRBJ2-6,TRBD1
TGTGCCAGCAGCTTAGAACAGGGCTCCTACGAGCAGTACTTC,CASSLEQGSYEQYF,TRBV11-2,TRBJ2-7,NA
TGTGCCAGCAGTGAACCAGGGGGCACCACTGAAGCTTTCTTT,CASSEPGGTTEAFF,TRBV6-1,TRBJ1-1,TRBD1
TGTGCCAGCAGCGAGGGAAGACAGGGTACAGATACGCAGTATTTT,CASSEGRQGTDTQYF,TRBV7-9,TRBJ2-3,TRBD1
TGTGCCAGCAGAATCTCAGGGGCGCAGGGCACTGAAGCTTTCTTT,CASRISGAQGTEAFF,TRBV6-5,TRBJ1-1,NA
TGTGCCAGCAGCGTAGCAACTAGCGGGAGGTTAGCAGATACGCAGTATTTT,CASSVATSGRLADTQYF,TRBV9,TRBJ2-3,TRBD2
TGCAGTGCGGACTTTGGCTACACCTTC,CSADFGYTF,TRBV20-1,TRBJ1-2,NA